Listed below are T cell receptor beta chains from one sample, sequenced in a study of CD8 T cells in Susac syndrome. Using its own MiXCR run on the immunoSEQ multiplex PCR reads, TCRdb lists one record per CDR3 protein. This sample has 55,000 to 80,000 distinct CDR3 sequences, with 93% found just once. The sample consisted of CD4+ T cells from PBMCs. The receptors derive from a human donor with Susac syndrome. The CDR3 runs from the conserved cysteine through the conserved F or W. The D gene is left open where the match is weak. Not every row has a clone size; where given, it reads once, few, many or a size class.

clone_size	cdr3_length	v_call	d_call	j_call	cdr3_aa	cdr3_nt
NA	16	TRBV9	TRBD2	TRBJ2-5	CASSVVASGGEETQYF	TGTGCCAGCAGCGTAGTGGCTAGCGGGGGGGAAGAGACCCAGTACTTC
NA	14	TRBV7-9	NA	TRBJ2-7	CASSIIGASYEQYF	TGTGCCAGCAGCATAATAGGGGCCTCCTACGAGCAGTACTTC
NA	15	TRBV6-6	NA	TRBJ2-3	CASSYTFSPTDTQYF	TGTGCCAGCAGTTACACCTTCTCCCCCACAGATACGCAGTATTTT
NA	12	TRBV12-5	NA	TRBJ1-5	CASGLDNQPQHF	TGTGCTAGTGGTCTCGACAATCAGCCCCAGCATTTT
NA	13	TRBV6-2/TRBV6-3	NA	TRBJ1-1	CASSYGPGFGAFF	TGTGCCAGCAGTTACGGTCCGGGGTTCGGAGCTTTCTTT
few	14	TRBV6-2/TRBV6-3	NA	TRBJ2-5	CASRPFDSGETQYF	TGTGCCAGCAGACCCTTCGACTCAGGAGAGACCCAGTACTTC
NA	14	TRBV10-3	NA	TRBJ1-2	CAIRPATGGYGYTF	TGTGCCATCCGCCCCGCAACAGGTGGCTATGGCTACACCTTC
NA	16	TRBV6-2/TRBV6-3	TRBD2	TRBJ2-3	CASRVAGGLPANTQYF	TGTGCCAGCAGGGTAGCGGGGGGGCTCCCGGCAAATACGCAGTATTTT
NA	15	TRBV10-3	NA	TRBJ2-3	CAISPDRTPSRTQYF	TGTGCCATCAGTCCGGACCGCACCCCCTCCCGTACGCAGTATTTT
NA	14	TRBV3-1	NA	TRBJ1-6	CASSQRGGDSPLHF	TGTGCCAGCAGCCAGCGGGGAGGGGATTCACCCCTCCACTTT
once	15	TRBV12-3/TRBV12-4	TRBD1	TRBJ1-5	CASNVTGRGNQPQHF	TGTGCCAGCAACGTGACAGGGAGAGGAAATCAGCCCCAGCATTTT
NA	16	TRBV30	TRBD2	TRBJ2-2	CAWKRLGTSEPGELFF	TGTGCCTGGAAACGGCTCGGGACTAGTGAGCCCGGGGAGCTGTTTTTT
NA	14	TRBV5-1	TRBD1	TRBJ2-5	CASSLVGTEQTQYF	TGCGCCAGCAGCTTGGTCGGGACAGAACAGACCCAGTACTTC
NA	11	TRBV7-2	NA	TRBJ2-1	CASSFDRREFF	TGTGCCAGCAGCTTCGACAGGAGGGAGTTCTTC
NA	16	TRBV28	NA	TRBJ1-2	CASSLDSGSLNYGYTF	TGTGCCAGCAGCCTGGACAGTGGATCGCTTAACTATGGCTACACCTTC
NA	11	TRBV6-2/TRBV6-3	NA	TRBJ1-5	CASGGNQPQHF	TGTGCCAGCGGGGGCAATCAGCCCCAGCATTTT
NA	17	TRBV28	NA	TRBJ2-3	CASSSSHPGPSTDTQYF	TGTGCCAGCAGTTCCTCTCACCCGGGTCCAAGCACAGATACGCAGTATTTT
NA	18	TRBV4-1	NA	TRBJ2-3	CASSQDPGGRYRTDTQYF	TGCGCCAGCAGCCAAGACCCCGGGGGTCGGTACCGCACAGATACGCAGTATTTT
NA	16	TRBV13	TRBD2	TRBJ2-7	CASSPERAGGPHEQYF	TGTGCCAGCAGCCCCGAGAGGGCGGGGGGGCCCCACGAGCAGTACTTC
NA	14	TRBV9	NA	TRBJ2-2	CASSLTGYTGELFF	TGTGCCAGCAGCCTTACAGGTTACACCGGGGAGCTGTTTTTT
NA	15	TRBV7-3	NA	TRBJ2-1	CASSLGPNLINEQFF	TGTGCCAGCAGCTTAGGCCCTAACTTAATCAATGAGCAGTTCTTC
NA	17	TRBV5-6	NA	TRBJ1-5	CASSSRRLGSGNQPQHF	TGTGCCAGCAGCTCGCGTAGGTTGGGGTCGGGCAATCAGCCCCAGCATTTT
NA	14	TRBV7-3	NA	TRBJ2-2	CASSSTVNTGELFF	TGTGCCAGCAGTTCGACAGTGAACACCGGGGAGCTGTTTTTT
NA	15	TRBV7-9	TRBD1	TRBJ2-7	CASSFTTGGSYEQYF	TGTGCCAGCAGCTTCACGACAGGGGGCTCCTACGAGCAGTACTTC
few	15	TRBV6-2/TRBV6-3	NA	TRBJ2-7	CASTTIGGRGYEQYF	TGTGCCAGCACTACAATCGGGGGCAGGGGGTACGAGCAGTACTTC
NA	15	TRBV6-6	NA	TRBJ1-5	CASRRDRSSNQPQHF	TGTGCCAGCAGACGGGACCGATCTAGCAATCAGCCCCAGCATTTT
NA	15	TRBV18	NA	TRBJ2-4	CATSGGGQAKNIQYF	TGTGCCACCTCGGGCGGCGGGCAGGCCAAAAACATTCAGTACTTC
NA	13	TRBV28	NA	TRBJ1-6	CASSPQTGSSPHF	TGTGCCAGCAGTCCCCAGACAGGTTCCTCGCCCCACTTT
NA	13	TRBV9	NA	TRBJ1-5	CASSVALERPQHF	TGTGCCAGCAGCGTAGCTCTCGAGAGGCCCCAGCATTTT
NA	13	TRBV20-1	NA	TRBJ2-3	CSASSGVADTQYF	TGCAGTGCTAGTTCCGGGGTGGCAGATACGCAGTATTTT
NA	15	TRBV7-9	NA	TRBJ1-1	CASSTSTVLNTEAFF	TGTGCCAGCAGCACGTCGACAGTGCTGAACACTGAAGCTTTCTTT
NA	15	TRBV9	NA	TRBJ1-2	CASSVGGGQTNGYTF	TGTGCCAGCAGCGTAGGAGGAGGGCAAACCAATGGCTACACCTTC